This TCR beta chain derives from a study of regulatory T cells in long-lasting Graves disease. Stated time point: persistent/refractory GD, antithyroid drugs over 5 years with positive TRAb. PBMC RNA was the source of the TCR library. According to the study, TCR beta libraries were built with iRepertoire HTBI primers and CDR3-region Arm-PCR. Using its own MiXCR run on the multiplex PCR reads, TCRdb lists one record per CDR3 protein. This table holds roughly 500,000 distinct CDR3 sequences, roughly 21% found once. This clonotype was counted many times. Specimen: peripheral blood mononuclear cells (PBMCs), collected when the disease was refractory, from a patient treated with antithyroid drugs. The sequence was obtained from a female donor with Graves disease.

The CDR3: CASSVGPDSYEQYF. CDR3 coding DNA: TGTGCCAGCAGCGTAGGGCCCGACTCCTACGAGCAGTACTTC. V usage is TRBV9 and J usage is TRBJ2-7; D not certain. This CDR3 has 14 residues. CDR1 and CDR2 (germline): SGDLS, YYNGEE. The germline V and J ends were trimmed by 0 bases and 0 bases, with 7 bases remaining between them.